These 13 T cell receptor beta chains were all obtained from the same sample, sequenced in a study of OX40 agonist ivuxolimab in advanced cancers. Sequencing was performed with immunoSEQ multiplex PCR; in TCRdb, only in-frame clones are kept and a portion is missing. The sample includes 90,000 to 120,000 clones, roughly 90% of them seen just once. The sample was CD4+ or CD8+ T cells sorted from blood, taken in a trial of the OX40 agonist ivuxolimab. Receptors were obtained from an adult with an advanced solid tumor such as melanoma, head and neck, liver or kidney cancer.

The chain couples TRBV19 to TRBJ1-3; possibly TRBD1 for D (6 bases). Looked up from germline, CDR1 is LNHDA and CDR2 is SQIVND (reference sequence). This CDR3 comprises 15 residues. The V end was cut by 7 bases, the J end by 0 bases, with 13 bases between. The CDR3 here is CASTRQDSSGNTIYF. The CDR3 nucleotides are TGTGCCAGTACCCGACAGGACAGCTCTGGAAACACCATATATTTT.

The genes are TRBV2 and TRBJ2-2; D remains unclear. This CDR3 contains 13 residues. Germline assignment: CDR1 SNHLY and CDR2 FYNNEI. Trimming took 8 bases from V and 1 from J, leaving 8 bases between them. This CDR3 reads CASVRENTGELFF. The CDR3 bases are TGTGCCAGCGTTAGAGAGAACACCGGGGAGCTGTTTTTT.

V is TRBV18 and J is TRBJ2-7; unclear D gene. This CDR3 has 15 residues. V shed 3 bases and J shed 3 bases, with 15 bases lying between them. Looked up from germline, CDR1 is KGHSH and CDR2 is LQKENI. CDR3 residues: CASSPSSGRDYEQYF. For the CDR3, the DNA is TGTGCCAGCTCACCTTCGTCCGGGCGAGACTACGAGCAGTACTTC.

The genes are TRBV5-5 and TRBJ1-2; unclear D gene. CDR1 is SGHKS and CDR2 is YYEKEE in the germline V gene (reference sequence). This CDR3 comprises 14 residues. Trimming took 2 bases from V and 8 from J, leaving 16 bases between them. The CDR3: CASSFPAFMGGYTF. The CDR3 nucleotides are TGTGCCAGCAGCTTTCCCGCCTTTATGGGCGGCTACACCTTC.

V and J are TRBV27 and TRBJ2-1; TRBD1 agrees at 7 bases. J gave up 2 bases and V 4 bases, and 8 bases lay outside the gene matches. The V gene's germline CDR1 is MNHEY and CDR2 SMNVEV (reference sequence). The CDR3 contains 16 residues. The CDR3 region is CASSSRQGKAYNEQFF. In nucleotides, the CDR3 is TGTGCCAGCAGTTCGCGACAGGGTAAGGCCTACAATGAGCAGTTCTTC.

The V gene is TRBV7-6, the J gene TRBJ2-7, with TRBD1 as a possible D gene (6 bases). This CDR3 is 18 amino acids long. Germline CDR1 SGHVS, CDR2 FNYEAQ. Trimming took off 5 bases at V and 2 bases at J, with 25 bases between the two ends. Here the CDR3 reads CASSHHRTASPSTYEQYF. The CDR3 region has the DNA TGTGCCAGCAGCCACCACCGGACAGCCTCGCCCTCCACCTACGAGCAGTACTTC.

CDR3 sequence: CASRGEWYGYTF. DNA for the CDR3: TGTGCCAGCAGGGGGGAATGGTATGGCTACACCTTC. The rearrangement joins TRBV2 to TRBJ1-2, with a tentative D call TRBD1 (5 bases). This CDR3 is built from 12 residues. Germline values: CDR1 SNHLY, CDR2 FYNNEI. Trimming took 6 bases from V and 5 from J, leaving 10 bases between them.

The rearrangement uses TRBV27 and TRBJ2-2, with D perhaps being TRBD1 or TRBD2 (5 bases each). V gave up 6 bases and J gave up 4 bases, with 24 bases separating them. The CDR3 covers 18 residues. Germline CDR1 reads MNHEY; CDR2 reads SMNVEV (reference sequence). CDR3 region: CASRLYPRGDPGTGELFF. The CDR3 bases are TGTGCCAGCAGGCTCTACCCACGAGGGGACCCGGGCACCGGGGAGCTGTTTTTT.

This rearrangement joins TRBV29-1 to TRBJ2-5; D not resolved. Germline loops: CDR1 SQVTM, CDR2 ANQGSEA. The CDR3 consists of 13 residues. V was trimmed by 2 bases and J by 4 bases, leaving 11 bases between them. Here the CDR3 DNA reads TGCAGCGTTGAAAAATTGGACGGAGAGACCCAGTACTTC. Translated: CSVEKLDGETQYF.

This chain links TRBV4-3 with TRBJ2-7; 10 nucleotides agree with TRBD2. Germline V gene data show CDR1 as LGHNA and CDR2 as YSLEER. The CDR3 extends over 14 amino acids. J gave up 6 bases and V 6 bases, and 8 bases lay outside the gene matches. The CDR3 DNA reads TGCGCCAGCAGAGCCGGGACTAGCGACTCCGAGCAGTACTTC. It specifies CASRAGTSDSEQYF.

This chain connects TRBV7-2 to TRBJ1-1; D is unresolved. The CDR3 is made up of 16 amino acids. Per germline, CDR1 SGHTA and CDR2 FQGNSA. Trimming stripped 0 bases from V and 3 bases from J, with 14 bases between. The CDR3 nucleotides read TGTGCCAGCAGCTTAGCCACGGCTGCCGCCTACACTGAAGCTTTCTTT. Translating gives CASSLATAAAYTEAFF.

As DNA, the CDR3 is TGTGCCAGCTCGAACAGGGACACTGAAGCTTTCTTT. Residues: CASSNRDTEAFF. The chain combines TRBV18 with TRBJ1-1, with D maybe TRBD1 (6 bases). The germline gives CDR1 KGHSH, CDR2 LQKENI. The CDR3 spans 12 residues. Trimming left V 6 bases short and J 3 bases short, with 8 bases between.

The V and J genes are TRBV6-5 and TRBJ1-4, with D perhaps TRBD1 (5 bases). Trimming stripped 0 bases from V and 8 bases from J, with 13 bases between. CDR1 is MNHEY and CDR2 is SVGAGI in the germline V gene. The CDR3 totals 15 residues. This chain's CDR3 is CASSYSGARGEKLFF. The DNA of the CDR3 is TGTGCCAGCAGTTACTCCGGCGCCCGGGGGGAAAAACTGTTTTTT.